These T cell receptor beta chains were read from a single sample in a study of Graves' ophthalmopathy and Graves' hyperthyroidism. TCRdb itself ran the multiplex PCR reads through MiXCR, one entry per CDR3 protein. The sample yields 300,000 to 350,000 distinct CDR3 sequences, roughly a sixth seen once. Sequencing was performed on peripheral blood. The source of these receptors is an adult man with Graves' ophthalmopathy. The CDR3 runs from the conserved cysteine through the conserved F or W. D genes are given only for firm matches. Clone size appears in some rows only: once, few, many, or a class for an expanded clone.

v_call	clone_size	j_call	d_call	cdr3_aa	cdr3_nt
TRBV4-2	many	TRBJ2-7	NA	CASSPTVAYEQYF	TGTGCCAGCAGCCCGACAGTGGCCTACGAGCAGTACTTC
TRBV19	many	TRBJ2-7	NA	CASSTGPQRIYEQYF	TGTGCCAGTAGTACCGGGCCTCAAAGGATCTACGAGCAGTACTTC
TRBV5-1	NA	TRBJ1-5	NA	CASSLSPGNGNQPQHF	TGCGCCAGCAGCTTGTCCCCGGGGAATGGCAATCAGCCCCAGCATTTT
TRBV4-1	many	TRBJ1-2	TRBD1	CASSQAMGQLYGYTF	TGCGCCAGCAGCCAAGCTATGGGACAGCTCTATGGCTACACCTTC
TRBV5-1	many	TRBJ2-2	NA	CASIQILRFYTGELFF	TGCGCCAGCATCCAAATCCTCAGGTTTTACACCGGGGAGCTGTTTTTT
TRBV7-9	NA	TRBJ2-5	NA	CASQLQETQYF	TGTGCCAGCCAGCTACAAGAGACCCAGTACTTC
TRBV20-1	many	TRBJ2-7	NA	CSARASGKDGEQYF	TGCAGTGCTAGAGCTTCAGGTAAAGACGGCGAGCAGTACTTC
TRBV7-3	many	TRBJ1-1	TRBD1	CASSLIPGGCTEAFF	TGTGCCAGCAGCTTAATACCAGGGGGTTGTACTGAAGCTTTCTTT
TRBV6-5	many	TRBJ2-5	NA	CASSYIGTQYF	TGTGCCAGCAGTTACATCGGGACCCAGTACTTC
TRBV28	many	TRBJ1-1	NA	CASSPPGSRTEAFF	TGTGCCAGCAGTCCCCCGGGCTCACGGACTGAAGCTTTCTTT
TRBV7-7	many	TRBJ1-3	NA	CASSFEVVEPGNTIYF	TGTGCTAGCAGCTTTGAGGTGGTAGAACCTGGAAACACCATATATTTT
TRBV20-1	many	TRBJ2-5	TRBD2	CSGLAGVSETQYF	TGCAGTGGACTAGCGGGAGTCTCCGAGACCCAGTACTTC
TRBV9	many	TRBJ1-2	NA	CASSLDPFRGYTF	TGTGCCAGCAGCCTTGACCCATTCCGGGGCTACACCTTC
TRBV2	many	TRBJ2-4	NA	CASHGGGTVGIQYF	TGTGCCAGTCACGGCGGCGGGACAGTAGGCATTCAGTACTTC
TRBV20-1	NA	TRBJ2-7	NA	CSARIDNSGHEQYF	TGCAGTGCTAGAATAGACAACTCCGGCCACGAGCAGTACTTC
TRBV11-2	many	TRBJ1-6	NA	CASSLEPGPQSPLHF	TGTGCCAGCAGCTTAGAACCGGGACCTCAATCACCCCTCCACTTT
TRBV19	many	TRBJ2-2	TRBD2	CASSISGRAGELFF	TGTGCCAGTAGTATTAGCGGGAGAGCCGGGGAGCTGTTTTTT
TRBV27	many	TRBJ2-7	NA	CASKAGGAGGLYEQYF	TGTGCCAGCAAGGCGGGTGGGGCAGGGGGACTCTACGAGCAGTACTTC
TRBV27	many	TRBJ2-7	TRBD1	CASRPRQGSSYEQYF	TGTGCCAGCCGCCCAAGACAGGGAAGCTCCTACGAGCAGTACTTC
TRBV6-1	many	TRBJ1-2	NA	CASSEARGQGVRDYGYTF	TGTGCCAGCAGTGAAGCGCGGGGTCAGGGAGTTCGTGACTATGGCTACACCTTC
TRBV19	many	TRBJ1-6	TRBD1	CASSSGTGRISPLHF	TGTGCCAGTAGTTCCGGGACAGGGAGAATTTCACCCCTCCACTTT
TRBV12-3/TRBV12-4	NA	TRBJ1-2	TRBD1	CASSSGTGLAYGYTF	TGTGCCAGCAGTTCCGGGACAGGGCTGGCCTATGGCTACACCTTC
TRBV9	many	TRBJ1-2	NA	CASSPRGSSILGYTF	TGTGCCAGCAGCCCTCGGGGCAGCTCCATCCTTGGCTACACCTTC
TRBV5-6	many	TRBJ1-1	NA	CASSRQFTEAFF	TGTGCCAGCAGCCGACAGTTCACTGAAGCTTTCTTT
TRBV7-8	many	TRBJ2-7	NA	CASSSRTLDSPSYEQYF	TGTGCCAGCAGCTCCCGTACGTTGGACAGTCCCTCCTACGAGCAGTACTTC